A single sample gave rise to the 5 T cell receptor beta chains below, sequenced in a study of T cell repertoires in aging, cancer and after chemotherapy (dated by TCRdb to the late 2010s). Instead of sorted cells or RNA, genomic DNA extracted from peripheral blood served as the source for amplifying TCR beta rearrangements. TCRdb lists the instrument as Illumina MiSeq. Rearranged TRB sequences spanning V, D and J segments were amplified by multiplex touch-down PCR using a mixed TRB-A/B primer pool. In TCRdb, the public reads were trimmed at Q25 with fastp and aligned with MiXCR, with productive beta chains retained. Identical CDR3 proteins give one entry, which carries the most common genes and DNA. The sample table contains about 9,400 distinct CDR3 sequences; only one count was recorded for 35% to 50% of them. The top ten clones comprise 3% to 4.5% of the sample. Sequenced: blood. These receptor sequences come from a human donor in good health.

This clonotype was picked up one time. This chain connects TRBV28 to TRBJ2-1, with 8 positions matching TRBD2. The germline V gene has CDR1 MDHEN and CDR2 SYDVKM. V lost 6 bases to trimming and J lost 3 bases; unmatched junction nucleotides: 7. The CDR3 loop spans 15 amino acids. CDR3 sequence: CASRGSRGGYNEQFF. CDR3 DNA sequence: TGTGCCAGCAGGGGGAGTCGGGGGGGCTACAATGAGCAGTTCTTC.

The chain is built from TRBV18 and TRBJ1-3; no clear D gene. The V end lost 4 bases, the J end lost 4 bases, and 11 bases lay between the germline ends. Germline-derived CDR1 and CDR2 are KGHSH and LQKENI. CDR3 size: 14 residues. This CDR3 is CASSRVNLGNTIYF. DNA for the CDR3: TGTGCCAGCTCACGGGTGAATCTGGGAAACACCATATATTTT.

In regard to this clonotype: A read error may explain this, as a much larger clone is one base away. V usage is TRBV29-1 and J usage is TRBJ1-1; no clear D gene. Trimming took off 8 bases at V and 3 bases at J, with 10 bases between the two ends. Germline CDR1 SQVTM, CDR2 ANQGSEA. The CDR3 consists of 11 residues. In DNA form, the CDR3 reads TGCAGCATATTGACGGACACTGAAGCTTTCTTT. It translates to CSILTDTEAFF.

This clonotype was observed a few times. The chain has TRBV5-4 and TRBJ2-1, with unresolved D. Germline V gene data show CDR1 as SGHNT and CDR2 as YYREEE (reference sequence). V lost 7 bases and J 8 bases, leaving 7 bases between the germline ends. The CDR3 length is 10 residues. The CDR3 protein is CASGNDEQFF. CDR3 in DNA: TGTGCCAGCGGGAATGATGAGCAGTTCTTC.

As DNA, the CDR3 is TGTGCCAGCAGCATGAACCGGGACAGGGGGCGCGTGTCCAAAAACATTCAGTACTTC. Protein: CASSMNRDRGRVSKNIQYF. The chain uses TRBV11-3 and TRBJ2-4, with 12 nucleotides matching TRBD1. V gave up 5 bases and J gave up 2 bases; unmatched junction bases: 13. The CDR3 extends over 19 amino acids. The germline gives CDR1 SGHNT, CDR2 YENEEA.